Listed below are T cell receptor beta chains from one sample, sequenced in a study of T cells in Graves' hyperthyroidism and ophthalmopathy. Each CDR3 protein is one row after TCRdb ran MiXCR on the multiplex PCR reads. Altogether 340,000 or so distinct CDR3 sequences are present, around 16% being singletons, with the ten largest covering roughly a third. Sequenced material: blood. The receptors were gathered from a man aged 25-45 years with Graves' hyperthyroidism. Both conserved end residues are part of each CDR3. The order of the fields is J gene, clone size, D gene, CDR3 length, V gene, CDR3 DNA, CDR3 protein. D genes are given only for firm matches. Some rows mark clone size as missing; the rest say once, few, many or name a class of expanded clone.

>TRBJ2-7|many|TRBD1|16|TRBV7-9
TGTGCCAGCAGCTTGTCCCGGGACAGTGCGTCCCACGAGCAGTACTTC
CASSLSRDSASHEQYF
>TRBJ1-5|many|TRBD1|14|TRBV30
TGTGCCTGGAGTGTAGGGACAGACAATCAGCCCCAGCATTTT
CAWSVGTDNQPQHF
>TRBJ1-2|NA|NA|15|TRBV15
TGTGCCACCAGCAGAGGAGGCGGCGGAGGGTATGGCTACACCTTC
CATSRGGGGGYGYTF
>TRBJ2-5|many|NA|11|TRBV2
TGTGCCACCCTCTCTGGGGAGACCCAGTACTTC
CATLSGETQYF
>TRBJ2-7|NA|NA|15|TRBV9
TGTGCCAGCAGCGTAGGTGGCAGGGTCGGATGGGAGCAGTACTTC
CASSVGGRVGWEQYF
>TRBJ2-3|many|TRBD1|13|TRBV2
TGTGCCAGCAGTGATACAGGGGATGATACGCAGTATTTT
CASSDTGDDTQYF
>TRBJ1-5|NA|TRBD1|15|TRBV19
TGTGCCACTTCACGGACAGGGGGGCCAGATCAGCCCCAGCATTTT
CATSRTGGPDQPQHF
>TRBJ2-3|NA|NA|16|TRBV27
TGTGCCAGCAGTTTTCGGCGGCCGTTGCTCACAGATGCGCAGTATTTT
CASSFRRPLLTDAQYF
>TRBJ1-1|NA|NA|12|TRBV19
TGTGCCAGTAGAACGGGGAACACTGAAGCTTTCTTT
CASRTGNTEAFF
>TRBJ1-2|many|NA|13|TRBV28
TGTGCCAGCAGCCTACCGCCGACGGAGGGCTACACCTTC
CASSLPPTEGYTF
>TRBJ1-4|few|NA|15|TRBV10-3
TGTGCCATCAGCACCCCAGGGGAGGGAGGAGAAAAACTGTTTTTT
CAISTPGEGGEKLFF